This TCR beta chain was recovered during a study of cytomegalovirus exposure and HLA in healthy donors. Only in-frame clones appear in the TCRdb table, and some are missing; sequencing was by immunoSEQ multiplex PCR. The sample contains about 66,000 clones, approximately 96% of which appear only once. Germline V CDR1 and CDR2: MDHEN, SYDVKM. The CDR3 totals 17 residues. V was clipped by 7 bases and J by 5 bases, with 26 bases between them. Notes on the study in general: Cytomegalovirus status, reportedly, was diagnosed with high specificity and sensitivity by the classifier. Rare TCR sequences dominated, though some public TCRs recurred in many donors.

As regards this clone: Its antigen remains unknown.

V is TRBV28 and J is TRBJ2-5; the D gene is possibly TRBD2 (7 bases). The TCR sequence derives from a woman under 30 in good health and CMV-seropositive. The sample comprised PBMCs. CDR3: CASTLGAGDPRWETQYF. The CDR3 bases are TGTGCCAGCACTTTGGGGGCGGGGGACCCCAGGTGGGAGACCCAGTACTTC.